This T cell receptor beta chain was identified during a study of blood T cell repertoires in COVID-19. About the study: PBMCs, B-cell-depleted T cells, or T cells were the source of the cDNA or gDNA that made up the material.

This CDR3 has 15 residues. Germline loops: CDR1 SEHNR, CDR2 FQNEAQ (reference sequence). Trimming stripped 7 bases from V and 3 bases from J, with 19 bases between. Methods used by the authors: How many nucleated cells were present was estimated from reference gene primer amplification. Profiled with immunoSEQ multiplex PCR; TCRdb holds only in-frame clones, not every one. Clonal size and the V and J genes are those of that table, whereas D and trimming came from the DNA. In the table there are about 72,000 clones, around 85% of which are singletons. The chain uses TRBV7-9 and TRBJ2-7, with TRBD2 as a possible D gene (5 bases). The source material was peripheral blood. The receptor comes from a woman of 80 years or more with active or convalescent COVID-19. The CDR3 DNA is TGTGCCAGCACCCCGGGGAACGAGTGGGACTACGAGCAGTACTTC. This codes for CASTPGNEWDYEQYF.